This entry features one T cell receptor (beta chain) sequence. The target antigen is unknown. The data originate from a study of human thymus T cells. Broader study findings: Within thymic and blood repertoires, V and J gene usage appeared to be biased. Related work showed strongly overlapping thymic repertoires across unrelated individuals.

Some clones are missing from TCRdb's copy, which holds only in-frame ones; the method was immunoSEQ multiplex PCR. The repertoire holds fewer than 90,000 clones, 90% to 98% seen once, with approximately 0.03% in the top ten. V was pared by 4 bases and J by 4 bases, with 11 bases between. This CDR3 is built from 14 residues. CDR1 and CDR2 (germline): MGHRA, YSYEKL. In corrective heart surgery, resections were taken, and these provided the thymus tissue. Serving as donors were healthy Finnish infants, each of whom was having open corrective surgery for congenital heart defects. The receptor comes from a boy under two years old with a congenital heart defect but otherwise immunologically healthy. Sequencing was done on a sample of thymus tissue. The chain couples TRBV4-1 to TRBJ1-5; no definite D call. The DNA for the CDR3 is TGCGCCAGCAGCCTCTTCCAGGATAATCAGCCCCAGCATTTT. It specifies CASSLFQDNQPQHF.